This T cell receptor beta chain was sequenced during a study of blood T cell repertoires in COVID-19. Assay: immunoSEQ multiplex PCR; the TCRdb copy retains only in-frame clones and omits some. The repertoire holds about 230,000 clones, with roughly 83% as singletons. CDR3 length: 15 residues. Germline lookup yields CDR1 SGHRS and CDR2 YFSETQ. The V gene end was trimmed by 7 bases and the J gene end by 4 bases; junction bases not matched to a gene: 10. The sequence was collected from a woman in her 70s with active or convalescent COVID-19. Input material: peripheral blood. This chain connects TRBV5-1 to TRBJ2-1, with TRBD2 matching over 8 bases. CDR3 bases: TGCGCCAGCTCGGGATTACTAGCGGTTTACAATGAGCAGTTCTTC. It encodes CASSGLLAVYNEQFF. Full variable domain (rest looked up from reference TRBV5-1 and TRBJ2-1): KAGVTQTPRYLIKTRGQQVTLSCSPISGHRSVSWYQQTPGQGLQFLFEYFSETQRNKGNFPGRFSGRQFSNSRSEMNVSTLELGDSALYLCASSGLLAVYNEQFFGPGTRLTVL.